This is a list of T cell receptor beta chains from one sample in a study of blood T cell repertoires in COVID-19. The data were produced by immunoSEQ multiplex PCR, yet TCRdb's version contains in-frame clones alone and is incomplete. The table lists about 260,000 clones, around 84% of them singletons. The sample was peripheral blood. These receptors all stem from a man aged 60 to 69 with acute or convalescent COVID-19. Each CDR3 is given with its conserved first and last residue.

V	CDR3
TRBV6-6	CASSYSGDGQTQYF
TRBV7-2	CASSITQGNSGYTF
TRBV3-1/TRBV3-2	CASSSRTGENTIYF
TRBV10-3	CAISQGFGNQPQHF
TRBV3-1/TRBV3-2	CASSQVLGLTYEQYF
TRBV11-3	CASSLGQGSNSPLHF
TRBV7-8	CASSLEGRAYNEQFF
TRBV18	CASSTSRGTTGNTIYF
TRBV19	CASSIGGIQYF
TRBV28	CASISGTGVLPQHF
TRBV3-1/TRBV3-2	CASSQGRRELLARVLTF
TRBV6-5	CASNNRGMEGEAFF
TRBV9	CASCVGLAGAGETQYF
TRBV2	CASSERLAVNEQFF
TRBV10-3	CAISVGQQGSPLHF
TRBV18	CASSPEGLATDTQYF
TRBV30	CAWSLSGGEDEQYF
TRBV7-9	CASSLAWQNTEAFF
TRBV10-2	CASSPSPVYQPQHF
TRBV28	CASRSMAGNTEAFF
TRBV14	CASSQDPRGQMNYGYTF
TRBV7-3	CASSGTGGIGELFF